This TCR beta chain was captured by sequencing in a study of identical twins. Study findings and constraints: When twins shared out-of-frame alpha sequences, those sequences had excess low generation probability. Beta out-of-frame twin sharing showed a weaker excess. Invariant T cells like MAIT and iNKT could partly confound the zero-insertion analyses.

This clonotype was counted at least ten times. The antigen remains undetermined. TCRdb independently ran MiXCR on the 5' RACE reads; one entry per CDR3 protein. This table has 350,000 to 600,000 distinct CDR3 sequences, 12% to 15% appearing once. Per the germline V gene, CDR1 is SGHAT and CDR2 is FQNNGV. This CDR3 comprises 18 residues. The V gene end was trimmed by 5 bases and the J gene end by 4 bases; junction bases not matched to a gene: 11. The same data also went into a second study, on yellow fever vaccine responses in identical twins.

The sequence derives from a woman aged 18-29 years in good health. The chain is built from TRBV11-2 and TRBJ2-3; TRBD2 matches 14 bases. The sequenced sample consisted of CD4+ T cells sorted from blood. In DNA form, the CDR3 reads TGTGCCAGCAGCCCCGGGACTAGCGGGGGAGGAGGTCCAGATACGCAGTATTTT. Translating gives CASSPGTSGGGGPDTQYF.